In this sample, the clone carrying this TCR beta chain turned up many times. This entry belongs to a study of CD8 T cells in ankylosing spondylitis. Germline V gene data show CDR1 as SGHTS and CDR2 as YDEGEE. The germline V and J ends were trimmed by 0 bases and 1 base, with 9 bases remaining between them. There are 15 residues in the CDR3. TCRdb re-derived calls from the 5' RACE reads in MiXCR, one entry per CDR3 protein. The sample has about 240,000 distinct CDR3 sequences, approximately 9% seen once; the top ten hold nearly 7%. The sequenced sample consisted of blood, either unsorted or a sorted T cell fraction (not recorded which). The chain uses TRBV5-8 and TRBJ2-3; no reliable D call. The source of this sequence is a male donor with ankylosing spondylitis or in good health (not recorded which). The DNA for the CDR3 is TGTGCCAGCAGCTTGGTTGTGGGTCGCACAGATACGCAGTATTTT. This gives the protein CASSLVVGRTDTQYF.